This entry concerns a single T cell receptor (beta chain). Its antigen is unidentified. This sample was taken from a study of relationships among human T cell subsets. Findings and limits, study-wide: Over 50% of CD8+ cytotoxic sequences were in clones over 100 reads; regulatory and Th2 had few. Bead-based sorting did not rule out CD4+CD8+ double-positive cells.

The Th1 cells were the flow-through after CD25, CD56 and CD294 bead selections. Magnetic beads coated with subset-specific antibodies isolated the T cell subsets. The T cell receptor alpha and beta CDR3 regions were amplified from mRNA by semiquantitative ARM-PCR. ARM-PCR used tagged nested gene-specific primers, then communal superprimers for exponential amplification. Nested primers were removed by exonuclease before the second PCR round. TCRdb passed the multiplex PCR reads through MiXCR, listing each CDR3 protein once. The repertoire holds 10,000 to 15,000 distinct CDR3 sequences, with roughly 68% as singletons. The clonotype comes from a man aged 40-49 years in good health. The sequencing sample was made of CD4+ Th1 cells sorted from blood.

CDR3 bases: TGTGCCAGCACTGGACAAAGGAATGAGCAGTTCTTC. Amino acids: CASTGQRNEQFF. This sequence joins TRBV12-3 or TRBV12-4 and TRBJ2-1; a weak D match, TRBD1 (5 bases). CDR3 length: 12 residues. Between the trimmed V and J ends, which lost 7 bases and 7 bases, there was a span of 11 bases.